This TCR beta chain appears in the sequencing data of a study of T cell responses to AZD1222 COVID-19 vaccine. Study results and limitations: Increases in Spike-specific TCR breadth and depth were seen after two AZD1222 doses. Unmutated variant regions reportedly attract nearly half of all spike-specific TCRs.

Data came from immunoSEQ multiplex PCR; TCRdb stores just in-frame clones and leaves some out. The sample lists 100,000 to 150,000 clones, around nine tenths occurring once. This clone has a single count. Its antigen remains unknown. The trim removed 3 bases at V and 4 bases at J, leaving 6 bases unmatched. The CDR3 is 15 residues long. Germline CDR1 MNHEY, CDR2 SMNVEV (reference sequence). This clonotype was sampled from an adult in good health. The specimen was peripheral blood, collected on day 0 of AZD1222 vaccination. The chain recombines TRBV27 with TRBJ1-2, with 9 bases identical to TRBD1. CDR3 amino acids: CASSFGGTGSYGYTF. Written as DNA, the CDR3 is TGTGCCAGCAGTTTTGGAGGGACAGGGAGCTATGGCTACACCTTC.